These T cell receptor beta chains were read from a single sample in a study of cytomegalovirus exposure and HLA in healthy donors. Some clones are missing from TCRdb's copy, which holds only in-frame ones; the method was immunoSEQ multiplex PCR. Of about 160,000 clones listed, about 65% are singletons. The sample was PBMCs. The source of these receptors is a man in his forties in good health and CMV-seropositive. The CDR3 runs from the conserved cysteine through the conserved F or W. D genes are given only for firm matches. Expanded clones are given a class, and other clones once, few, many or no size at all.

V: TRBV7-3
J: TRBJ1-2
length: 16
D: .
size: .
DNA: TGTGCCAGCAGCTTAACGGGCAGGGGAGCTAACTATGGCTACACCTTC
CDR3: CASSLTGRGANYGYTF

V: TRBV19
J: TRBJ1-1
length: 13
D: .
size: once
DNA: TGTGCCAGTAGTTCGGCAGGGGCGACTGAAGCTTTCTTT
CDR3: CASSSAGATEAFF

V: TRBV9
J: TRBJ1-1
length: 9
D: .
size: .
DNA: TGTGCCAGCGGGGCACCGGCTTTCTTT
CDR3: CASGAPAFF

V: TRBV19
J: TRBJ1-5
length: 16
D: TRBD1
size: .
DNA: TGTGCCAGTAGTATCGGCTCCGGGACAGGGGATCAGCCCCAGCATTTT
CDR3: CASSIGSGTGDQPQHF

V: TRBV5-1
J: TRBJ1-4
length: 15
D: TRBD1
size: .
DNA: TGCGCCAGCAGCTTGGAGGACAGGACTAATGAAAAACTGTTTTTT
CDR3: CASSLEDRTNEKLFF

V: TRBV7-2
J: TRBJ1-2
length: 14
D: .
size: .
DNA: TGTGCCAGCAGCTTATGGACAGCGAACTATGGCTACACCTTC
CDR3: CASSLWTANYGYTF

V: TRBV6-5
J: TRBJ2-6
length: 16
D: .
size: .
DNA: TGTGCCAGCAGTTACGGGGACACCTCTGGGGCCAACGTCCTGACTTTC
CDR3: CASSYGDTSGANVLTF

V: TRBV13
J: TRBJ1-2
length: 14
D: TRBD1
size: .
DNA: TGTGCCAGCAGCCCGACCGGGACAGGGTTTGGCTACACCTTC
CDR3: CASSPTGTGFGYTF

V: TRBV5-1
J: TRBJ1-5
length: 15
D: .
size: .
DNA: TGCGCCAGCAGCATGACGGGAGGGGGCAATCAGCCCCAGCATTTT
CDR3: CASSMTGGGNQPQHF

V: TRBV19
J: TRBJ1-1
length: 15
D: TRBD1
size: .
DNA: TGTGCCAGTAGCAAGCGGCCGAGACAGGGGGCAGAAGCTTTCTTT
CDR3: CASSKRPRQGAEAFF

V: TRBV30
J: TRBJ1-2
length: 13
D: .
size: .
DNA: TGTGCCTGGAGTCTACAGGGCGAGGATGGCTACACCTTC
CDR3: CAWSLQGEDGYTF

V: TRBV7-9
J: TRBJ1-1
length: 17
D: TRBD1
size: .
DNA: TGTTCCAGCAGCTCGTCTAGTACACAGGGGGCCGGGCCTGAAGCTTTCTTT
CDR3: CSSSSSSTQGAGPEAFF

V: TRBV30
J: TRBJ1-4
length: 15
D: TRBD1
size: .
DNA: TGTGCCTGGAGTTTCGGGACAGGGCTTCGGGAAAAACTGTTTTTT
CDR3: CAWSFGTGLREKLFF

V: TRBV7-8
J: TRBJ1-1
length: 14
D: .
size: .
DNA: TGTGCCAGCAGGTCAGCGCGGGGGGGGACTGAAGCTTTCTTT
CDR3: CASRSARGGTEAFF

V: TRBV30
J: TRBJ2-7
length: 14
D: .
size: .
DNA: TGTGCCTGGATGCCCGGGACTGCTTTATACGAGCAGTACTTC
CDR3: CAWMPGTALYEQYF